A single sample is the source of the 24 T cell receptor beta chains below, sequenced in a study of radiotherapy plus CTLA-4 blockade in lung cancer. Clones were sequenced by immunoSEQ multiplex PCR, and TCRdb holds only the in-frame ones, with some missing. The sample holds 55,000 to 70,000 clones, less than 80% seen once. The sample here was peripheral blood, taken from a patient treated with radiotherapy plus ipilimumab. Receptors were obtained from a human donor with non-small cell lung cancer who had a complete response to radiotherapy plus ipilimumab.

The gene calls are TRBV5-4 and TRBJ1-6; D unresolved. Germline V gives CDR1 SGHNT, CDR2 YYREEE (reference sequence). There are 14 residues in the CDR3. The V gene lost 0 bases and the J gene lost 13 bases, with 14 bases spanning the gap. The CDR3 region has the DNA TGTGCCAGCAGCTTGGGACGGTCCCAGAGGCCCCTCCACTTT. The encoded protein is CASSLGRSQRPLHF.

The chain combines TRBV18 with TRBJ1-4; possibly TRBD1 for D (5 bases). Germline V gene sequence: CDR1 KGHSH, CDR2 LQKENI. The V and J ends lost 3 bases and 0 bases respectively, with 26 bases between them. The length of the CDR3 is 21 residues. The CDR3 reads CASSPTRDSIFSRATNEKLFF. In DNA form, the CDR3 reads TGTGCCAGCTCACCGACCCGGGACTCAATCTTTTCTCGAGCAACTAATGAAAAACTGTTTTTT.

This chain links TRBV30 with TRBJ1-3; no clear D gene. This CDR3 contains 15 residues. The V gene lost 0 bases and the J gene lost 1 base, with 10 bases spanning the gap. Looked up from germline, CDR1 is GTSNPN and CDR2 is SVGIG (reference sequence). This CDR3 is CAWSVPGLSGNTIYF. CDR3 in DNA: TGTGCCTGGAGTGTACCGGGGTTGTCTGGAAACACCATATATTTT.

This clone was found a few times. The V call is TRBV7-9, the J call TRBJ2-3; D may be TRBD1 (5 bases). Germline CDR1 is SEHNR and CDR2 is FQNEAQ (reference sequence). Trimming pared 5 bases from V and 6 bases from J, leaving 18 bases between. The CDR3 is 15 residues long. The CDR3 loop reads CASSPGAGKEDTQYF. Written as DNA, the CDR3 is TGTGCCAGCAGCCCTGGGGCAGGGAAGGAGGATACGCAGTATTTT.

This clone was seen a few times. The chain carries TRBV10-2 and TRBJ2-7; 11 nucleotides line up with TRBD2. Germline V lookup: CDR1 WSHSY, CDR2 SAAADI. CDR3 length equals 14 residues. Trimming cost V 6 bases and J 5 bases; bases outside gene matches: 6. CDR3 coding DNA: TGCGCCAGCAGGTCCGGGACTAGCGGTCACGAGCAGTACGTC. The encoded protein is CASRSGTSGHEQYV.

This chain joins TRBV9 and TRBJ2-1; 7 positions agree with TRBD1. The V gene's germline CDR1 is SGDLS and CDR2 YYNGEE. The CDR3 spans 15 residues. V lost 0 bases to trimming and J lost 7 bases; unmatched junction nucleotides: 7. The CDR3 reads CASSVEGAMVNEQFF. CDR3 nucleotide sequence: TGTGCCAGCAGCGTAGAGGGGGCTATGGTTAATGAGCAGTTCTTC.

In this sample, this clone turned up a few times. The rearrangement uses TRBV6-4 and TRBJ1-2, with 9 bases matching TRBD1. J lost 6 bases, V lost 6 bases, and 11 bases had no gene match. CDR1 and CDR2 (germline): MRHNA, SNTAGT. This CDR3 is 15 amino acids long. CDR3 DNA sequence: TGTGCCAGCAGCGGTACAGGGGGCGAATCGGATGGCTACACCTTC. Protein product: CASSGTGGESDGYTF.

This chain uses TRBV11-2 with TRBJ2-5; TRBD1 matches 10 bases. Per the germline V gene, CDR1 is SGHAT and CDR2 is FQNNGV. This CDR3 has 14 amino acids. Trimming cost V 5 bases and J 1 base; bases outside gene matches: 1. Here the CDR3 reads CASSRDRGQETQYF. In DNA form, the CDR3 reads TGTGCCAGCAGCCGGGACAGGGGCCAAGAGACCCAGTACTTC.

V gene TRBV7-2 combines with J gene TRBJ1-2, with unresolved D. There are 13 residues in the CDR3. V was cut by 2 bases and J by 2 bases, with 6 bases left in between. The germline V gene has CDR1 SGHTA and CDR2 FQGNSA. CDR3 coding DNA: TGTGCCAGCAGCTTACAGTCGAACTATGGCTACACCTTC. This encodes CASSLQSNYGYTF.

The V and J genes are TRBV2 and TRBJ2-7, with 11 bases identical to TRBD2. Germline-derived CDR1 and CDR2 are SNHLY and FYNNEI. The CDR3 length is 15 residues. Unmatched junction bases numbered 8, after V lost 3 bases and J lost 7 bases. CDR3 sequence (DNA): TGTGCCAGCAGTGACACTAGCGGGGGACTCCTTGAGCAGTACTTC. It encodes CASSDTSGGLLEQYF.

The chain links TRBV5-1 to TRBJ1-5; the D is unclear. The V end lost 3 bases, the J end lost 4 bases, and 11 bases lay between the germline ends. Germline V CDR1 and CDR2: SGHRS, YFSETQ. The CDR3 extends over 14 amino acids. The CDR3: CASSSTGINQPQHF. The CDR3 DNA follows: TGCGCCAGCAGCTCGACCGGGATAAATCAGCCCCAGCATTTT. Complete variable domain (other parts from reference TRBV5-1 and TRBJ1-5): KAGVTQTPRYLIKTRGQQVTLSCSPISGHRSVSWYQQTPGQGLQFLFEYFSETQRNKGNFPGRFSGRQFSNSRSEMNVSTLELGDSALYLCASSSTGINQPQHFGDGTRLSIL.

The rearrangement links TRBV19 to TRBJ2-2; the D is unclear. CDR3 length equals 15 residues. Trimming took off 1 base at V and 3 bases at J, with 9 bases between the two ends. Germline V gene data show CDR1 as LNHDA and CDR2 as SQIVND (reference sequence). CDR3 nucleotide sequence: TGTGCCAGTAGTATAGTAACAGAATACACCGGGGAGCTGTTTTTT. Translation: CASSIVTEYTGELFF.

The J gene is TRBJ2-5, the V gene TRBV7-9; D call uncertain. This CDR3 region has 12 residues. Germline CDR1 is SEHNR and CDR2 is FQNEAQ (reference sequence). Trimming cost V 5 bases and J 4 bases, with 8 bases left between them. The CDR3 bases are TGTGCCAGCAGCCCAGCAGGAGAGACCCAGTACTTC. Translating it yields CASSPAGETQYF.

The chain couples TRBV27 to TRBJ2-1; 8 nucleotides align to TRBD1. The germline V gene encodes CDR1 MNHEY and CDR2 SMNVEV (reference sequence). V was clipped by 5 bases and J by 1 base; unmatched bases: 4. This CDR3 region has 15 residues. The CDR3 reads CASSPRQGSYNEQFF. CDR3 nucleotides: TGTGCCAGCAGTCCAAGACAGGGGTCCTACAATGAGCAGTTCTTC.

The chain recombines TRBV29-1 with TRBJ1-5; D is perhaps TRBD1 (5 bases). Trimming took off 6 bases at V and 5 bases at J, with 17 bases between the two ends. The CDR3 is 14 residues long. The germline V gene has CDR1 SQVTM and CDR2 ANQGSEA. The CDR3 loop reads CSVRSLGLDQPQHF. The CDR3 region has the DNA TGCAGCGTGAGGAGCCTGGGGCTGGATCAGCCCCAGCATTTT.

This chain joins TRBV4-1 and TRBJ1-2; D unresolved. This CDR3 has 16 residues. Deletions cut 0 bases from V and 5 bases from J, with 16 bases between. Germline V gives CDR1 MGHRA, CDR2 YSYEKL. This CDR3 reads CASSQDVWRQSYGYTF. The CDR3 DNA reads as TGCGCCAGCAGCCAAGATGTTTGGCGGCAGTCGTATGGCTACACCTTC.

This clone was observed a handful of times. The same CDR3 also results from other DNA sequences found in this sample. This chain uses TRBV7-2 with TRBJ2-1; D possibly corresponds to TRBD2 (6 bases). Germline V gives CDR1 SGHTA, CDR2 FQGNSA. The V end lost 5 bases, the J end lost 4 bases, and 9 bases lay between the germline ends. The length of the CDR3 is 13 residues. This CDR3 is CASSLGLYNEQFF. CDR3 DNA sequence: TGTGCCAGCAGCCTAGGACTATACAATGAGCAGTTCTTC.

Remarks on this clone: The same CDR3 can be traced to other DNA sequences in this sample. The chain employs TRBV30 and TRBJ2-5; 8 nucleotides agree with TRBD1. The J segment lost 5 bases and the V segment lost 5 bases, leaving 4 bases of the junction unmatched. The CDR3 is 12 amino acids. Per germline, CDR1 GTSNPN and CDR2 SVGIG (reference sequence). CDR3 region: CAWGTGGETQYF. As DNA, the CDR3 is TGTGCCTGGGGTACAGGGGGGGAGACCCAGTACTTC.

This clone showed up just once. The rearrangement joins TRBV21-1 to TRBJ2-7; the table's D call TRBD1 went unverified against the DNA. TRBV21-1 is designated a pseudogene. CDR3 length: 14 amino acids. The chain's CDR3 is CASHYRGSSYEQYV. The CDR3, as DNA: TGTGCCAGCCATTACAGGGGGTCATCCTACGAGCAGTACGTC.

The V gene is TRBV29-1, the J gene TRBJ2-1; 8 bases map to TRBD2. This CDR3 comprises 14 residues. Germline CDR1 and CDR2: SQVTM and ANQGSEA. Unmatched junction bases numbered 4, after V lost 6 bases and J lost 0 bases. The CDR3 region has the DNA TGCAGCGTCTTAGCGGGGAGCTCCTACAATGAGCAGTTCTTC. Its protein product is CSVLAGSSYNEQFF.

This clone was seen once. The CDR3 reads CASTPGQGARTEAFF. Here the CDR3 DNA reads TGTGCCAGCACCCCGGGACAGGGGGCGCGCACTGAAGCTTTCTTT. The rearrangement links TRBV2 to TRBJ1-1, with 12 positions matching TRBD1. This CDR3 is built from 15 residues. In germline, CDR1 is SNHLY, CDR2 FYNNEI. V was clipped by 7 bases and J by 4 bases; unmatched bases: 7.

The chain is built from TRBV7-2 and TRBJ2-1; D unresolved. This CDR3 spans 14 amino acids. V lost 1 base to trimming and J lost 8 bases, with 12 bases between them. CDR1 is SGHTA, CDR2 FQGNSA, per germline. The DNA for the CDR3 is TGTGCCAGCAGCTTAGTACCCACTTTCGATGAGCAGTTCTTC. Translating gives CASSLVPTFDEQFF.

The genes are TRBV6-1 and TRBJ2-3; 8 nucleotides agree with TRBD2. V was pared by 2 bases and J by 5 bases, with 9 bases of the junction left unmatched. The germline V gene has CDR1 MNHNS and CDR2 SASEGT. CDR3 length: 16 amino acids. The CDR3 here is CASSERPAGVGDTQYF. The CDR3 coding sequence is TGTGCCAGCAGTGAAAGGCCAGCGGGAGTGGGAGATACGCAGTATTTT.

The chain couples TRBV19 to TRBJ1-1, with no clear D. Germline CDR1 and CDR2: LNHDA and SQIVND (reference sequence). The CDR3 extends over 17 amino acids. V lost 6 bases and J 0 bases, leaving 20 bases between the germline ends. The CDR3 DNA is TGTGCCAGTAGACCCTCGAGTCTTGTTTTCATGAACACTGAAGCTTTCTTT. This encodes CASRPSSLVFMNTEAFF.